This is a list of T cell receptor beta chains from one sample in a study of T cells after yellow fever vaccination. Via MiXCR, TCRdb re-called the 5' RACE reads, giving one row per CDR3 protein. The sample yields about 260,000 distinct CDR3 sequences, 10% to 15% seen once. The sample was CD4+ T cells sorted from PBMCs, taken 45 days after the yellow fever booster vaccination. The source is a man younger than 40 who received the YFV17D yellow fever vaccine. Both conserved end residues are part of each CDR3. Fields, in order: clone size, J gene, V gene, D gene, CDR3 protein, CDR3 DNA. The D gene is left open where the match is weak. Size is omitted from some rows. Given values are once, few, many or a class for expanded clones.

abundance: few
j_gene: TRBJ2-7
v_gene: TRBV20-1
d_gene: -
CDR3aa: CSARPPVSSSYEQYF
CDR3nt: TGCAGTGCTAGACCTCCGGTCTCGAGCTCCTACGAGCAGTACTTC

abundance: few
j_gene: TRBJ2-7
v_gene: TRBV12-2
d_gene: -
CDR3aa: CASRMPPGQAPLCEQYF
CDR3nt: TGTGCAAGTCGCATGCCCCCGGGACAGGCTCCCCTTTGCGAGCAGTACTTC

abundance: -
j_gene: TRBJ2-2
v_gene: TRBV20-1
d_gene: -
CDR3aa: CSARTQGSNTGELFF
CDR3nt: TGCAGTGCTAGGACCCAGGGCTCGAACACCGGGGAGCTGTTTTTT

abundance: few
j_gene: TRBJ2-6
v_gene: TRBV10-3
d_gene: -
CDR3aa: CAISNRQGGGVGANVLTF
CDR3nt: TGTGCCATCAGCAACCGACAGGGCGGAGGGGTTGGGGCCAACGTCCTGACTTTC

abundance: many
j_gene: TRBJ2-1
v_gene: TRBV28
d_gene: -
CDR3aa: CASRAPGLLTYNEQFF
CDR3nt: TGTGCCAGCAGAGCCCCGGGACTCCTCACCTACAATGAGCAGTTCTTC

abundance: few
j_gene: TRBJ2-3
v_gene: TRBV29-1
d_gene: -
CDR3aa: CSVEDLGTSPDTQYF
CDR3nt: TGCAGCGTTGAAGATCTTGGGACCTCACCCGATACGCAGTATTTT

abundance: -
j_gene: TRBJ2-1
v_gene: TRBV7-9
d_gene: TRBD2
CDR3aa: CASSRGPLAGGSNEQFF
CDR3nt: TGTGCCAGCAGCCGCGGGCCTCTGGCGGGAGGCTCCAATGAGCAGTTCTTC

abundance: many
j_gene: TRBJ2-5
v_gene: TRBV5-1
d_gene: TRBD2
CDR3aa: CASSRGGGQETQYF
CDR3nt: TGCGCCAGCAGCCGGGGGGGAGGCCAAGAGACCCAGTACTTC

abundance: many
j_gene: TRBJ2-5
v_gene: TRBV6-2/TRBV6-3
d_gene: -
CDR3aa: CASSYGAQETQYF
CDR3nt: TGTGCCAGCAGTTACGGGGCACAAGAGACCCAGTACTTC

abundance: -
j_gene: TRBJ2-1
v_gene: TRBV20-1
d_gene: -
CDR3aa: CSARLVGLEQFF
CDR3nt: TGCAGTGCTCGACTAGTAGGCCTTGAGCAGTTCTTC

abundance: -
j_gene: TRBJ2-5
v_gene: TRBV7-2
d_gene: TRBD1
CDR3aa: CASSSQGTGLTTQYF
CDR3nt: TGTGCCAGCAGCTCCCAAGGGACAGGATTGACGACCCAGTACTTC

abundance: few
j_gene: TRBJ2-1
v_gene: TRBV21-1
d_gene: -
CDR3aa: CASGQREGNEQFF
CDR3nt: TGTGCCAGCGGGCAGCGGGAGGGCAATGAGCAGTTCTTC

abundance: -
j_gene: TRBJ2-2
v_gene: TRBV11-2
d_gene: -
CDR3aa: CASSLVAVGLQGYTGELFF
CDR3nt: TGTGCCAGCAGCTTAGTTGCGGTTGGGTTACAGGGCTACACCGGGGAGCTGTTTTTT

abundance: many
j_gene: TRBJ2-1
v_gene: TRBV29-1
d_gene: -
CDR3aa: CSVVADSYNEQFF
CDR3nt: TGCAGCGTTGTAGCGGACTCCTACAATGAGCAGTTCTTC

abundance: many
j_gene: TRBJ2-7
v_gene: TRBV20-1
d_gene: -
CDR3aa: CSAPGRGTYEQYF
CDR3nt: TGCAGTGCCCCGGGCCGGGGGACCTACGAGCAGTACTTC

abundance: -
j_gene: TRBJ1-5
v_gene: TRBV6-1
d_gene: TRBD1
CDR3aa: CASSRDRGQQPQHF
CDR3nt: TGTGCCAGCAGCCGCGACAGGGGGCAACAGCCCCAGCATTTT

abundance: many
j_gene: TRBJ1-3
v_gene: TRBV5-5
d_gene: -
CDR3aa: CASSFNSGNTIYF
CDR3nt: TGTGCCAGCAGCTTTAACTCTGGAAACACCATATATTTT

abundance: -
j_gene: TRBJ2-7
v_gene: TRBV20-1
d_gene: -
CDR3aa: CSARRGGSRYEQYF
CDR3nt: TGCAGTGCTAGACGAGGGGGTTCCCGATACGAGCAGTACTTC

abundance: few
j_gene: TRBJ2-2
v_gene: TRBV18
d_gene: -
CDR3aa: CASSPDSGELFF
CDR3nt: TGTGCCAGCTCACCAGATTCCGGGGAGCTGTTTTTT

abundance: -
j_gene: TRBJ2-5
v_gene: TRBV5-1
d_gene: TRBD1
CDR3aa: CASSLYSRTGELRETQYF
CDR3nt: TGCGCCAGCAGCTTGTATAGTCGGACAGGAGAGCTCCGGGAGACCCAGTACTTC

abundance: -
j_gene: TRBJ2-1
v_gene: TRBV29-1
d_gene: -
CDR3aa: CSVVRSYNEQFF
CDR3nt: TGCAGCGTTGTCAGGTCCTACAATGAGCAGTTCTTC

abundance: many
j_gene: TRBJ2-3
v_gene: TRBV7-2
d_gene: -
CDR3aa: CASSLWTDTQYF
CDR3nt: TGTGCCAGCAGCTTATGGACAGATACGCAGTATTTT

abundance: -
j_gene: TRBJ2-3
v_gene: TRBV12-3/TRBV12-4
d_gene: -
CDR3aa: CASSLARTTDTQYF
CDR3nt: TGTGCCAGCAGTTTAGCGAGAACCACAGATACGCAGTATTTT

abundance: -
j_gene: TRBJ2-7
v_gene: TRBV19
d_gene: TRBD2
CDR3aa: CASSTVAGVNYEQYF
CDR3nt: TGTGCCAGTAGTACCGTAGCGGGAGTTAACTACGAGCAGTACTTC

abundance: few
j_gene: TRBJ2-2
v_gene: TRBV5-1
d_gene: TRBD2
CDR3aa: CASSDGLAGDTGELFF
CDR3nt: TGCGCCAGCAGCGACGGACTAGCGGGAGACACCGGGGAGCTGTTTTTT

abundance: few
j_gene: TRBJ1-4
v_gene: TRBV29-1
d_gene: -
CDR3aa: CSVEDGSEKLFF
CDR3nt: TGCAGCGTTGAAGACGGTAGTGAAAAACTGTTTTTT

abundance: -
j_gene: TRBJ2-1
v_gene: TRBV6-5
d_gene: -
CDR3aa: CASSYSMGRNEQFF
CDR3nt: TGTGCCAGCAGTTACTCGATGGGCCGGAATGAGCAGTTCTTC

abundance: -
j_gene: TRBJ2-5
v_gene: TRBV20-1
d_gene: TRBD2
CDR3aa: CSASGLEETQYF
CDR3nt: TGCAGTGCAAGTGGACTAGAAGAGACCCAGTACTTC

abundance: -
j_gene: TRBJ2-6
v_gene: TRBV6-2/TRBV6-3
d_gene: -
CDR3aa: CASRWTGANVLTF
CDR3nt: TGTGCCAGCAGGTGGACTGGGGCCAACGTCCTGACTTTC

abundance: -
j_gene: TRBJ1-1
v_gene: TRBV27
d_gene: -
CDR3aa: CASSSPRRRFTEAFF
CDR3nt: TGTGCCAGCAGTTCACCCCGTCGGAGATTCACTGAAGCTTTCTTT

abundance: -
j_gene: TRBJ2-1
v_gene: TRBV23-1
d_gene: TRBD2
CDR3aa: CASSQDSGTYNEQFF
CDR3nt: TGCGCCAGCAGTCAAGATAGCGGGACCTACAATGAGCAGTTCTTC

abundance: -
j_gene: TRBJ1-2
v_gene: TRBV20-1
d_gene: TRBD1
CDR3aa: CSARQGAGGYTF
CDR3nt: TGCAGTGCTAGACAGGGGGCGGGGGGCTACACCTTC

abundance: -
j_gene: TRBJ1-1
v_gene: TRBV18
d_gene: -
CDR3aa: CASSHSDKFEAFF
CDR3nt: TGTGCCAGCTCACATTCGGACAAATTTGAAGCTTTCTTT

abundance: -
j_gene: TRBJ2-5
v_gene: TRBV27
d_gene: -
CDR3aa: CASGSSGPRETQYF
CDR3nt: TGTGCCAGCGGATCCTCCGGGCCCCGAGAGACCCAGTACTTC

abundance: -
j_gene: TRBJ2-7
v_gene: TRBV7-8
d_gene: -
CDR3aa: CASSLAPSVLAADEQYF
CDR3nt: TGTGCCAGCAGCTTAGCCCCCTCGGTGCTCGCGGCTGACGAGCAGTACTTC

abundance: -
j_gene: TRBJ2-7
v_gene: TRBV10-3
d_gene: -
CDR3aa: CAISEESYEQYF
CDR3nt: TGTGCCATCAGTGAAGAGAGCTACGAGCAGTACTTC

abundance: -
j_gene: TRBJ2-6
v_gene: TRBV18
d_gene: -
CDR3aa: CASSLGLPGANVLTF
CDR3nt: TGTGCCAGCTCACTAGGTCTCCCTGGGGCCAACGTCCTGACTTTC

abundance: -
j_gene: TRBJ2-5
v_gene: TRBV6-5
d_gene: -
CDR3aa: CASSLSRRETQYF
CDR3nt: TGTGCCAGCAGTTTATCACGTAGGGAGACCCAGTACTTC

abundance: few
j_gene: TRBJ2-7
v_gene: TRBV10-3
d_gene: -
CDR3aa: CAILWPHLTYEQYF
CDR3nt: TGTGCCATCCTTTGGCCGCACTTAACCTACGAGCAGTACTTC

abundance: few
j_gene: TRBJ2-1
v_gene: TRBV12-3/TRBV12-4
d_gene: -
CDR3aa: CASSLGTFNEQFF
CDR3nt: TGTGCCAGCAGTTTAGGGACTTTCAATGAGCAGTTCTTC

abundance: once
j_gene: TRBJ2-5
v_gene: TRBV7-3
d_gene: -
CDR3aa: CASSQGTGGLQETQYF
CDR3nt: TGTGCCAGCAGCCAAGGGACTGGGGGCCTCCAAGAGACCCAGTACTTC

abundance: -
j_gene: TRBJ2-1
v_gene: TRBV10-3
d_gene: TRBD2
CDR3aa: CAISSGTNGYNEQFF
CDR3nt: TGTGCCATCAGTTCCGGGACTAACGGATACAATGAGCAGTTCTTC

abundance: -
j_gene: TRBJ2-1
v_gene: TRBV23-1
d_gene: -
CDR3aa: CASSPRVDGHYYNEQFF
CDR3nt: TGCGCCAGCAGCCCCAGGGTGGACGGACACTACTACAATGAGCAGTTCTTC

abundance: few
j_gene: TRBJ2-2
v_gene: TRBV4-1
d_gene: TRBD2
CDR3aa: CASSQDPGGRAGTGELFF
CDR3nt: TGCGCCAGCAGCCAAGATCCTGGCGGGAGGGCCGGGACCGGGGAGCTGTTTTTT

abundance: -
j_gene: TRBJ2-1
v_gene: TRBV20-1
d_gene: TRBD1
CDR3aa: CSARGEGQGYNEQFF
CDR3nt: TGCAGTGCTCGAGGGGAGGGACAGGGTTACAATGAGCAGTTCTTC

abundance: -
j_gene: TRBJ2-7
v_gene: TRBV6-1
d_gene: TRBD1
CDR3aa: CASSRGQGASFEQYF
CDR3nt: TGTGCCAGCAGCCGGGGACAGGGGGCTTCCTTCGAGCAGTACTTC

abundance: -
j_gene: TRBJ2-5
v_gene: TRBV19
d_gene: -
CDR3aa: CASSISGTYQETQYF
CDR3nt: TGTGCCAGTAGTATAAGCGGGACATACCAAGAGACCCAGTACTTC

abundance: -
j_gene: TRBJ1-3
v_gene: TRBV5-1
d_gene: -
CDR3aa: CASSGGSPGGNTIYF
CDR3nt: TGCGCCAGCAGCGGAGGGTCGCCGGGAGGAAACACCATATATTTT

abundance: few
j_gene: TRBJ1-3
v_gene: TRBV12-3/TRBV12-4
d_gene: -
CDR3aa: CASSLSGYTIYF
CDR3nt: TGTGCCAGCAGTTTGTCTGGGTACACCATATATTTT

abundance: few
j_gene: TRBJ2-1
v_gene: TRBV29-1
d_gene: TRBD2
CDR3aa: CSVGTGTSATNEQFF
CDR3nt: TGCAGCGTGGGAACCGGGACTAGCGCGACTAATGAGCAGTTCTTC

abundance: few
j_gene: TRBJ1-5
v_gene: TRBV24-1
d_gene: -
CDR3aa: CATSDIYSNQPQHF
CDR3nt: TGTGCCACCTCGGACATCTATAGCAATCAGCCCCAGCATTTT

abundance: -
j_gene: TRBJ2-7
v_gene: TRBV29-1
d_gene: -
CDR3aa: CSVGGLRSKGYEQYF
CDR3nt: TGCAGCGTTGGTGGCCTGCGGAGCAAAGGCTACGAGCAGTACTTC

abundance: few
j_gene: TRBJ2-1
v_gene: TRBV9
d_gene: -
CDR3aa: CASSVGGGRSINEQFF
CDR3nt: TGTGCCAGCAGCGTAGGAGGAGGGAGAAGTATTAATGAGCAGTTCTTC

abundance: few
j_gene: TRBJ2-1
v_gene: TRBV7-2
d_gene: -
CDR3aa: CASSLVTGSNNEQFF
CDR3nt: TGTGCCAGCAGCTTAGTTACCGGTAGCAACAATGAGCAGTTCTTC